Presented here are 32 T cell receptor beta chains from one specimen sequenced in a study of T cell responses to AZD1222 COVID-19 vaccine. TCRdb's copy holds only in-frame clones and misses some; the assay was immunoSEQ multiplex PCR. The repertoire holds 55,000 to 75,000 clones, with 75% to 85% as singletons. The sequencing here drew on peripheral blood, taken on day 0 of MenACWY control vaccination. These receptors were obtained from an adult in good health.

The gene calls are TRBV2 and TRBJ2-7; no definite D call. Germline V CDR1 and CDR2: SNHLY, FYNNEI. The V end lost 2 bases, the J end lost 2 bases, and 4 bases lay between the germline ends. The CDR3 totals 12 residues. The DNA of the CDR3 is TGTGCCAGCAGTGAAACACCCTACGAGCAGTACTTC. The encoded protein is CASSETPYEQYF.

This chain uses TRBV4-2 with TRBJ2-1; TRBD2 agrees at 8 bases. V dropped 0 bases and J dropped 4; count of bases not matched to a gene: 5. Germline V gene lookup returns CDR1 LGHNA and CDR2 YNFKEQ. CDR3 length equals 16 residues. This CDR3 reads CASSQDEGLGYNEQFF. CDR3 DNA sequence: TGTGCCAGCAGCCAAGATGAGGGACTAGGTTACAATGAGCAGTTCTTC.

This chain links TRBV6-5 with TRBJ1-2, with D maybe TRBD1 (6 bases). The CDR3 loop spans 13 amino acids. Germline V lookup: CDR1 MNHEY, CDR2 SVGAGI. Between the trimmed V and J ends, which lost 6 bases and 3 bases, there was a span of 11 bases. CDR3: CASRRTDDYGYTF. The CDR3 DNA reads as TGTGCCAGCAGGCGGACAGACGACTATGGCTACACCTTC.

This sequence joins TRBV30 and TRBJ1-1, with 7 bases aligning to TRBD1. The CDR3 has 13 residues. CDR1 and CDR2 from the germline V gene are GTSNPN and SVGIG (reference sequence). The J segment lost 3 bases and the V segment lost 6 bases, leaving 7 bases of the junction unmatched. CDR3 nucleotides: TGTGCCTGTTCCAGGGGGGAGGACACTGAAGCTTTCTTT. This translates into CACSRGEDTEAFF.

This clone was seen repeatedly, ten times or more. The chain couples TRBV7-9 to TRBJ2-7; D unresolved. V dropped 2 bases and J dropped 5 bases, with 4 bases sitting between them. The germline CDR1 and CDR2 sequences are SEHNR and FQNEAQ (reference sequence). The CDR3 covers 11 residues. CDR3 DNA: TGTGCCAGCAGCTTATCAAACGAGCAGTACTTC. Translation gives CASSLSNEQYF.

The chain is built from TRBV7-8 and TRBJ1-6; no definite D call. The germline CDR1 and CDR2 sequences are SGHVS and FQNEAQ. V was trimmed by 1 base and J by 9 bases, leaving 16 bases between them. This CDR3 contains 16 residues. Here the CDR3 reads CASSLGSLGVRSPLHF. CDR3 nucleotide sequence: TGTGCCAGCAGCTTAGGGTCCTTGGGAGTTCGTTCACCCCTCCACTTT.

The rearrangement joins TRBV2 to TRBJ1-5, with D tentatively TRBD1 (5 bases). The CDR3 contains 15 residues. CDR1 and CDR2 (germline): SNHLY, FYNNEI. Trimming cost V 6 bases and J 3 bases, with 15 bases left between them. Here the CDR3 DNA reads TGTGCCAGCAGGAACTCGATAGGGGTCAATCAGCCCCAGCATTTT. It translates to CASRNSIGVNQPQHF.

Only a few counts were recorded for this clone. The V gene is TRBV14, the J gene TRBJ2-7; no clear D gene. V was pared by 4 bases and J by 2 bases, with 9 bases between. The CDR3 has 13 residues. Looked up from germline, CDR1 is SGHDN and CDR2 is FVKESK. The CDR3 region is CASSPSRPYEQYF. The CDR3 DNA follows: TGTGCCAGCAGCCCCTCGAGGCCCTACGAGCAGTACTTC.

The count of this clone is one. V gene TRBV27 combines with J gene TRBJ1-1; D gene unclear. The V gene's germline CDR1 is MNHEY and CDR2 SMNVEV (reference sequence). The CDR3 totals 14 residues. Trimming left V 6 bases short and J 0 bases short, with 11 bases between. CDR3 region: CASRRAGLNTEAFF. In DNA, the CDR3 is TGTGCCAGCAGAAGGGCAGGTCTGAACACTGAAGCTTTCTTT.

The chain combines TRBV6-6 with TRBJ1-5; D uncertain. V lost 0 bases and J 2 bases, leaving 11 bases between the germline ends. The CDR3 has 16 residues. Germline loops: CDR1 MNHNY, CDR2 SVGAGI (reference sequence). CDR3 loop: CASSYSNLGGNQPQHF. The CDR3, as DNA: TGTGCCAGCAGTTACTCGAACCTGGGAGGCAATCAGCCCCAGCATTTT.

V usage is TRBV5-1 and J usage is TRBJ2-3, with TRBD1 identical over 7 bases. The CDR3 extends over 15 amino acids. V gave up 0 bases and J gave up 2 bases; unmatched junction bases: 3. CDR1 SGHRS and CDR2 YFSETQ come from the germline V gene. CDR3 in DNA: TGCGCCAGCAGCTTGGTGGACAGGAACACAGATACGCAGTATTTT. This encodes CASSLVDRNTDTQYF. Full variable domain (missing parts from reference TRBV5-1 and TRBJ2-3): KAGVTQTPRYLIKTRGQQVTLSCSPISGHRSVSWYQQTPGQGLQFLFEYFSETQRNKGNFPGRFSGRQFSNSRSEMNVSTLELGDSALYLCASSLVDRNTDTQYFGPGTRLTVL.

The chain recombines TRBV19 with TRBJ1-1, with 10 bases that match TRBD1. V was pared by 10 bases and J by 9 bases, with 17 bases of the junction left unmatched. The CDR3 extends over 15 amino acids. Germline V lookup: CDR1 LNHDA, CDR2 SQIVND (reference sequence). Written as DNA, the CDR3 is TGTGCCACCCTTTCGAGTGGGGACAGGGGTCGTAAAGCTTTCTTT. Amino acid sequence: CATLSSGDRGRKAFF. The full variable domain, with the rest looked up from reference TRBV19 and TRBJ1-1, is DGGITQSPKYLFRKEGQNVTLSCEQNLNHDAMYWYRQDPGQGLRLIYYSQIVNDFQKGDIAEGYSVSREKKESFPLTVTSAQKNPTAFYLCATLSSGDRGRKAFFGQGTRLTVV.

The V call is TRBV27, the J call TRBJ2-7; TRBD1 matches at 7 bases. The ends lost 5 bases at V and 6 bases at J; junction bases unmatched: 13. This CDR3 comprises 15 residues. Germline values: CDR1 MNHEY, CDR2 SMNVEV (reference sequence). In nucleotides, the CDR3 is TGTGCCAGCAGTACCAGTAGGACAGGACGCCCCGAGCAGTACTTC. Protein product: CASSTSRTGRPEQYF.

V gene TRBV6-6 combines with J gene TRBJ2-1; no clear D. CDR1 and CDR2 from the germline V gene are MNHNY and SVGAGI (reference sequence). V was trimmed by 6 bases and J by 7 bases, leaving 4 bases between them. CDR3 length: 10 amino acids. CDR3: CASRQNEQFF. The DNA of the CDR3 is TGTGCCAGCAGGCAGAATGAGCAGTTCTTC.

V and J are TRBV14 and TRBJ1-5; unclear D gene. CDR3 length: 17 amino acids. CDR1 and CDR2 (germline): SGHDN, FVKESK. The ends were cut back, 0 bases at V and 1 base at J, with 13 bases in the middle. CDR3 sequence reads: CASSQDPRIVSNQPQHF. The CDR3 bases are TGTGCCAGCAGCCAAGACCCCAGGATCGTAAGCAATCAGCCCCAGCATTTT.

The rearrangement links TRBV6-5 to TRBJ1-1, with no clear D. This CDR3 is 11 amino acids long. The germline CDR1 and CDR2 sequences are MNHEY and SVGAGI. V was pared by 6 bases and J by 6 bases, with 8 bases between. This CDR3 reads CASSLGPEAFF. Here the CDR3 DNA reads TGTGCCAGCAGCCTCGGGCCTGAAGCTTTCTTT.

This clone occurred once. V is TRBV12-3 or TRBV12-4 and J is TRBJ2-2; 7 bases are shared with TRBD1. This CDR3 spans 12 amino acids. The V segment lost 11 bases and the J segment 6 bases; nucleotides outside the gene matches: 6. The CDR3 sequence is CAGKGAAGELFF. The CDR3 coding sequence is TGTGCCGGAAAGGGGGCGGCCGGGGAGCTGTTTTTT.

The chain has TRBV5-4 and TRBJ2-2; TRBD1 aligns across 7 bases. The CDR3 extends over 15 amino acids. V trimming: 4 bases; J trimming: 5 bases; junction bases outside the gene matches: 8. Germline lookup yields CDR1 SGHNT and CDR2 YYREEE (reference sequence). CDR3 amino acids: CASSLEDRTTGELFF. Written as DNA, the CDR3 is TGTGCCAGCAGCCTAGAGGACAGGACGACCGGGGAGCTGTTTTTT.

CDR3 bases: TGTGCCAGCAGCTTGGACCCCTACAATGAGCAGTTCTTC. It encodes CASSLDPYNEQFF. V usage is TRBV5-4 and J usage is TRBJ2-1, with no clear D. The CDR3 has 13 amino acids. The germline V gene has CDR1 SGHNT and CDR2 YYREEE (reference sequence). V lost 0 bases and J 2 bases, leaving 3 bases between the germline ends.

The V call is TRBV4-3, the J call TRBJ2-1; no definite D call. CDR1 LGHNA and CDR2 YSLEER come from the germline V gene. CDR3 length: 15 residues. With 0 bases removed from V and 2 bases from J, the gap between germline ends came to 8 bases. The CDR3 nucleotides are TGCGCCAGCAGCCAAGATCGGAACACCTACAATGAGCAGTTCTTC. It translates to CASSQDRNTYNEQFF.

For the CDR3, the DNA is TGTGCCAGCAGGGGCCGGGAGTTAGCTGAAGCTTTCTTT. It specifies CASRGRELAEAFF. The chain has TRBV6-1 and TRBJ1-1; D gene unclear. The V end was cut by 6 bases, the J end by 6 bases, with 14 bases between. There are 13 residues in the CDR3. CDR1 MNHNS and CDR2 SASEGT come from the germline V gene.

The CDR3 nucleotides read TGTGCCAGCAGCTTAATCGGAGATACGCAGTATTTT. Protein sequence: CASSLIGDTQYF. The J gene is TRBJ2-3, the V gene TRBV7-9, with D hard to call. Germline loops: CDR1 SEHNR, CDR2 FQNEAQ (reference sequence). CDR3 length equals 12 residues. V shed 2 bases and J shed 5 bases, with 5 bases lying between them.

The CDR3 is CASSSLVENTEAFF. In nucleotides, the CDR3 is TGTGCCAGCAGCTCACTGGTGGAGAACACTGAAGCTTTCTTT. The chain is built from TRBV4-2 and TRBJ1-1; D is uncertain. CDR3 length equals 14 residues. Between the trimmed V and J ends, which lost 5 bases and 1 base, there was a span of 11 bases. Germline loops: CDR1 LGHNA, CDR2 YNFKEQ.

This clone has a single count. The chain carries TRBV18 and TRBJ1-1, with D uncertain. Trimming left V 3 bases short and J 2 bases short, with 16 bases between. This CDR3 contains 16 residues. Germline-derived CDR1 and CDR2 are KGHSH and LQKENI. The DNA of the CDR3 is TGTGCCAGCTCACCGACCCCAATGATGGGCAACACTGAAGCTTTCTTT. Translated, it gives CASSPTPMMGNTEAFF. Filled out from reference TRBV18 and TRBJ1-1, the complete variable domain reads NAGVMQNPRHLVRRRGQEARLRCSPMKGHSHVYWYRQLPEEGLKFMVYLQKENIIDESGMPKERFSAEFPKEGPSILRIQQVVRGDSAAYFCASSPTPMMGNTEAFFGQGTRLTVV.

The CDR3 region is CASSMSPSTDTQYF. CDR3 DNA sequence: TGTGCCAGTAGTATGAGCCCTAGCACAGATACGCAGTATTTT. The V call is TRBV19, the J call TRBJ2-3; D gene ambiguous. The length of the CDR3 is 14 residues. The V gene's germline CDR1 is LNHDA and CDR2 SQIVND (reference sequence). Trimming removed 3 bases at V and 0 bases at J, with 7 bases between.

The rearrangement links TRBV7-3 to TRBJ2-1; possible D gene TRBD1, 6 bases. The CDR3 length is 15 residues. The V end was cut by 4 bases, the J end by 0 bases, with 10 bases between. The germline gives CDR1 SGHTA, CDR2 FQGTGA. The chain's CDR3 is CASSSDSSSYNEQFF. The DNA for the CDR3 is TGTGCCAGCAGCTCGGACAGCAGCTCCTACAATGAGCAGTTCTTC.

The chain is built from TRBV3-1 (or the pseudogene TRBV3-2) and TRBJ1-5, with D unclear. The germline V gene encodes CDR1 LGHDT and CDR2 YNNKEL (reference sequence). The CDR3 contains 13 residues. V lost 1 base and J lost 6, with 7 bases in between. CDR3 protein: CASSQGRAQPQHF. Written as DNA, the CDR3 is TGTGCCAGCAGCCAAGGGAGGGCTCAGCCCCAGCATTTT.

The chain links TRBV2 to TRBJ2-7, with D possibly being TRBD1 or TRBD2 (5 bases each). Trimming cost V 3 bases and J 6 bases, with 18 bases left between them. This CDR3 contains 15 residues. Germline values: CDR1 SNHLY, CDR2 FYNNEI. DNA of the CDR3: TGTGCCAGCAGTGACGGGACCACCTGGCTAGGCGAGCAGTACTTC. The encoded protein is CASSDGTTWLGEQYF.

V is TRBV6-5 and J is TRBJ2-7; TRBD1 might be the D (6 bases). V lost 5 bases, J lost 6 bases, and 20 bases lay in between. This CDR3 region has 15 residues. The germline V gene encodes CDR1 MNHEY and CDR2 SVGAGI. CDR3 DNA sequence: TGTGCCAGCAGTAACCTAGGACAGAAGCGAGGCGAGCAGTACTTC. As protein: CASSNLGQKRGEQYF.

DNA for the CDR3: TGTGCCAGCAGCTTCGCCGGGACAGGGATTGAAAAACTGTTTTTT. It is translated as CASSFAGTGIEKLFF. V usage is TRBV7-2 and J usage is TRBJ1-4, with 9 bases lining up with TRBD1. This CDR3 is 15 amino acids long. Germline V gene data show CDR1 as SGHTA and CDR2 as FQGNSA. V was pared by 3 bases and J by 7 bases, with 6 bases of the junction left unmatched.

The chain recombines TRBV6-2 or TRBV6-3 with TRBJ1-6, with D maybe TRBD1 (5 bases). In germline, CDR1 is MNHEY, CDR2 SVGEGT. V was pared by 5 bases and J by 8 bases, with 13 bases between. The CDR3 extends over 14 amino acids. CDR3 region: CASSTRGGDSPLHF. The CDR3 DNA is TGTGCCAGCAGTACCCGGGGAGGGGATTCACCCCTCCACTTT.

This clone was observed a few times. The chain joins TRBV7-8 to TRBJ1-6; tentative D call: TRBD1 (6 bases). Germline V CDR1 and CDR2: SGHVS, FQNEAQ. The V end lost 5 bases, the J end lost 7 bases, and 12 bases lay between the germline ends. CDR3 length: 14 amino acids. This CDR3 reads CASSPDSVNSPLHF. Written as DNA, the CDR3 is TGTGCCAGCAGCCCGGACAGCGTGAATTCACCCCTCCACTTT.